This T cell receptor (beta chain) was recovered during a study of PD-1 blockade in classical Hodgkin lymphoma. In the study overall: It was nivolumab at 3 mg/kg, given intravenously every 2 weeks, that patients received.

This clone was observed once. Antigen specificity is unknown. Measured with immunoSEQ multiplex PCR; TCRdb has only the in-frame clones, and not every one. The sample contains tens of thousands of clones, approximately 80% of which appear only once. General study points: Patients excluded were those beginning nivolumab under 1 year after ASCT. TCR diversity at baseline was reported to be reduced in newly diagnosed patients relative to healthy donors. At C4D1, TCR diversity had climbed significantly for CD4+ cells, though not for CD8+ cells.

The time point denotes: cycle 4 day 1 (C4D1), after less than 7 weeks of nivolumab. Relapse was seen in all patients after autologous stem cell transplantation, and brentuximab vedotin exposure was variable. This CDR3 contains 11 residues. The germline V gene has CDR1 SQVTM and CDR2 ANQGSEA. V dropped 6 bases and J dropped 14 bases, with 18 bases sitting between them. The receptor was isolated from a human donor with classical Hodgkin lymphoma. Sequenced material: peripheral blood mononuclear cells (PBMCs), taken before the fourth cycle of nivolumab. The V call is TRBV29-1, the J call TRBJ2-3; D is uncertain. CDR3 region: CSVATRPEAYF. Here the CDR3 DNA reads TGCAGCGTCGCGACGCGACCAGAGGCGTATTTT.